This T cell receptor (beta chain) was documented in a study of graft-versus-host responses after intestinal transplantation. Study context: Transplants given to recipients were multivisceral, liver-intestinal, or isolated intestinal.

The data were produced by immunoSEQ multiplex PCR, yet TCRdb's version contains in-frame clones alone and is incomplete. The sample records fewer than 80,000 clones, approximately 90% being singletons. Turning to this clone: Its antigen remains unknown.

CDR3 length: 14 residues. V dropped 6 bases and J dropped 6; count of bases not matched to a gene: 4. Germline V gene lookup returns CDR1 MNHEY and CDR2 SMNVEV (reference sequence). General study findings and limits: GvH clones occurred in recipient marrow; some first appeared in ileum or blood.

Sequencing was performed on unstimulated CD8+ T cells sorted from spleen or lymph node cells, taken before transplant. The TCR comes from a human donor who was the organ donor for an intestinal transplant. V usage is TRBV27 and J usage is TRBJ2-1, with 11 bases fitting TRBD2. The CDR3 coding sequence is TGTGCCAGCAGCAGACTAGCGGGGATCAATGAGCAGTTCTTC. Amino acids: CASSRLAGINEQFF.